Following are 23 T cell receptor beta chains from one sample sequenced in a study of CD8 T cells in ankylosing spondylitis. Each CDR3 protein gets one entry after TCRdb re-called the 5' RACE reads with MiXCR. The data show about 7,900 distinct CDR3 sequences, under 5% seen once. Sequenced: blood, either unsorted or a sorted T cell fraction (not recorded which). The receptors derive from a female donor with ankylosing spondylitis or in good health (not recorded which).

The gene calls are TRBV9 and TRBJ1-5; the D gene is possibly TRBD1 (5 bases). The CDR3 spans 13 residues. Trimming cost V 3 bases and J 8 bases, with 12 bases left between them. CDR1 is SGDLS, CDR2 YYNGEE, per germline. In DNA form, the CDR3 reads TGTGCCAGCAGCGCCGGAGAGGGGAAGCCCCAGCATTTT. This translates into CASSAGEGKPQHF. Drawing the rest from reference TRBV9 and TRBJ1-5, the complete variable domain is DSGVTQTPKHLITATGQRVTLRCSPRSGDLSVYWYQQSLDQGLQFLIQYYNGEERAKGNILERFSAQQFPDLHSELNLSSLELGDSALYFCASSAGEGKPQHFGDGTRLSIL.

This sequence joins TRBV9 and TRBJ2-1; TRBD2 matches at 7 bases. The CDR3 covers 14 residues. The germline CDR1 and CDR2 sequences are SGDLS and YYNGEE. The J segment lost 9 bases and the V segment lost 5 bases, leaving 11 bases of the junction unmatched. The CDR3: CASSPGDYVTEQFF. CDR3 sequence (DNA): TGTGCCAGCAGTCCCGGGGACTATGTAACTGAGCAGTTCTTC.

This clonotype counts as medium-sized (0.01 to 0.1%). The V call is TRBV9, the J call TRBJ2-7; a possible D gene is TRBD1 (6 bases). Trimming left V 3 bases short and J 3 bases short, with 13 bases between. From germline, CDR1 is SGDLS and CDR2 YYNGEE. This CDR3 has 14 amino acids. This CDR3 reads CASSDRQDHYEQYF. In nucleotides, the CDR3 is TGTGCCAGCAGCGACCGACAGGACCACTACGAGCAGTACTTC.

This clonotype was seen at least ten times. The V call is TRBV9, the J call TRBJ2-7; 8 positions agree with TRBD2. CDR1 is SGDLS, CDR2 YYNGEE, per germline. V lost 0 bases to trimming and J lost 4 bases; unmatched junction nucleotides: 6. The CDR3 extends over 15 amino acids. CDR3 coding DNA: TGTGCCAGCAGCGTAGGCGTGGGACTAGGATACGAGCAGTACTTC. Translated, it gives CASSVGVGLGYEQYF.

This clonotype showed up many times. This rearrangement joins TRBV9 to TRBJ2-5; D is possibly TRBD2 (6 bases). Trimming removed 3 bases at V and 3 bases at J, with 15 bases between. The CDR3 has 15 amino acids. Germline CDR1 and CDR2: SGDLS and YYNGEE. DNA of the CDR3: TGTGCCAGCAGCGGAGTCCGGGACTTCAAAGAGACCCAGTACTTC. It is translated as CASSGVRDFKETQYF. Full variable domain (missing parts from reference TRBV9 and TRBJ2-5): DSGVTQTPKHLITATGQRVTLRCSPRSGDLSVYWYQQSLDQGLQFLIQYYNGEERAKGNILERFSAQQFPDLHSELNLSSLELGDSALYFCASSGVRDFKETQYFGPGTRLLVL.

With regard to this clonotype: This may be a read error: a much more frequent sequence differs by one nucleotide. This chain joins TRBV9 and TRBJ1-2; D ambiguous. Per germline, CDR1 SGDLS and CDR2 YYNGEE. The CDR3 consists of 15 residues. Between the trimmed V and J ends, which lost 2 bases and 4 bases, there was a span of 15 bases. The CDR3 DNA is TGTGCCAGCAGCGTCGACTCAGCGGGCATCTATGGCTACACCTTC. It codes for CASSVDSAGIYGYTF.

This clonotype was seen at least ten times. The CDR3, as DNA: TGTGCCAGCAGCACCCGACACAATGAGCAGTTCTTC. It translates to CASSTRHNEQFF. This chain links TRBV9 with TRBJ2-1; D gene unclear. This CDR3 has 12 residues. Germline V CDR1 and CDR2: SGDLS, YYNGEE. Between the trimmed V and J ends, which lost 4 bases and 5 bases, there was a span of 7 bases.

This clonotype appeared many times. This chain joins TRBV9 and TRBJ2-3, with 7 bases matching TRBD2. This CDR3 has 14 amino acids. Looked up from germline, CDR1 is SGDLS and CDR2 is YYNGEE. Trimming took 0 bases from V and 5 from J; bases not matched to a gene: 3. Written as DNA, the CDR3 is TGTGCCAGCAGCGTAGGTGGGGGGGAAGATACGCAGTATTTT. This encodes CASSVGGGEDTQYF.

The table lists this clonotype with many counts. The chain carries TRBV9 and TRBJ1-2; maybe TRBD1 (6 bases). Germline-derived CDR1 and CDR2 are SGDLS and YYNGEE. V was cut by 3 bases and J by 3 bases, with 12 bases left in between. The length of the CDR3 is 14 residues. CDR3 sequence: CASSARQADYGYTF. The DNA for the CDR3 is TGTGCCAGCAGCGCTAGACAGGCGGACTATGGCTACACCTTC.

Many counts were recorded for this clonotype. This chain joins TRBV9 and TRBJ1-1; D possibly corresponds to TRBD1 (5 bases). Germline lookup yields CDR1 SGDLS and CDR2 YYNGEE. V was shortened by 2 bases and J by 3 bases, with 20 bases between the two germline ends. The CDR3 is made up of 17 amino acids. The CDR3 reads CASSVISGVGDDTEAFF. CDR3 coding DNA: TGTGCCAGCAGCGTTATCTCGGGGGTAGGGGACGACACTGAAGCTTTCTTT.

In this sample, this clonotype turned up many times. This rearrangement joins TRBV9 to TRBJ2-7; a possible D gene is TRBD1 (6 bases). Trimming took off 3 bases at V and 4 bases at J, with 17 bases between the two ends. The CDR3 contains 15 residues. The germline V gene has CDR1 SGDLS and CDR2 YYNGEE. The CDR3 DNA sequence: TGTGCCAGCAGCGCAGGCCCGGGACATAAGTACGAGCAGTACTTC. Amino acid sequence: CASSAGPGHKYEQYF. The full variable domain, its missing parts supplied by reference TRBV9 and TRBJ2-7, is DSGVTQTPKHLITATGQRVTLRCSPRSGDLSVYWYQQSLDQGLQFLIQYYNGEERAKGNILERFSAQQFPDLHSELNLSSLELGDSALYFCASSAGPGHKYEQYFGPGTRLTVT.

The table lists this clonotype with many counts. V is TRBV9 and J is TRBJ2-7; D unclear. The CDR3 runs to 13 residues. With 0 bases removed from V and 2 bases from J, the gap between germline ends came to 6 bases. The germline gives CDR1 SGDLS, CDR2 YYNGEE. The CDR3 loop reads CASSVGVAYEQYF. CDR3 nucleotides: TGTGCCAGCAGCGTAGGGGTGGCCTACGAGCAGTACTTC.

By sample fraction, this clonotype is medium-sized. V and J are TRBV9 and TRBJ1-1; TRBD1 is a possible D gene (6 bases). Trimming cost V 3 bases and J 2 bases, with 11 bases left between them. CDR1 and CDR2 from the germline V gene are SGDLS and YYNGEE. The CDR3 is 14 residues long. In DNA form, the CDR3 reads TGTGCCAGCAGCGCGAGGGGGGGAAACACTGAAGCTTTCTTT. Translating it yields CASSARGGNTEAFF. Complete variable domain (other parts from reference TRBV9 and TRBJ1-1): DSGVTQTPKHLITATGQRVTLRCSPRSGDLSVYWYQQSLDQGLQFLIQYYNGEERAKGNILERFSAQQFPDLHSELNLSSLELGDSALYFCASSARGGNTEAFFGQGTRLTVV.

This clonotype was found many times. The V call is TRBV9, the J call TRBJ2-3; perhaps TRBD2 as D (6 bases). The germline V and J ends were trimmed by 2 bases and 5 bases, with 15 bases remaining between them. CDR3 length: 15 residues. Germline CDR1 is SGDLS and CDR2 is YYNGEE. The CDR3 loop reads CASSVWASVGDTQYF. The DNA of the CDR3 is TGTGCCAGCAGCGTTTGGGCTAGCGTAGGAGATACGCAGTATTTT.

The CDR3 here is CASRGGGYNEQFF. In DNA, the CDR3 is TGTGCCAGCAGAGGGGGGGGGTACAATGAGCAGTTCTTC. The rearrangement uses TRBV9 and TRBJ2-1; D perhaps matches TRBD2 (7 bases). The V end was cut by 5 bases, the J end by 4 bases, with 10 bases between. The CDR3 is 13 amino acids. The V gene's germline CDR1 is SGDLS and CDR2 YYNGEE.

This clonotype counts as medium-sized. V and J are TRBV9 and TRBJ2-3; the match to TRBD1 covers 7 bases. V was pared by 3 bases and J by 3 bases, with 4 bases of the junction left unmatched. The CDR3 is 14 residues long. Looked up from germline, CDR1 is SGDLS and CDR2 is YYNGEE. The DNA of the CDR3 is TGTGCCAGCAGCGGGACAGGTAGAACAGATACGCAGTATTTT. Amino acids: CASSGTGRTDTQYF.

This clonotype has ten or more counts. This chain connects TRBV9 to TRBJ1-1; TRBD1 aligns across 7 bases. This CDR3 has 15 amino acids. Germline CDR1 SGDLS, CDR2 YYNGEE. V gave up 3 bases and J gave up 0 bases; unmatched junction bases: 5. The chain's CDR3 is CASSALQGMNTEAFF. Here the CDR3 DNA reads TGTGCCAGCAGCGCCCTACAGGGGATGAACACTGAAGCTTTCTTT.

This clonotype has at least ten counts. The chain joins TRBV9 to TRBJ2-2, with D uncertain. Per germline, CDR1 SGDLS and CDR2 YYNGEE. V gave up 0 bases and J gave up 6 bases, with 9 bases separating them. The CDR3 covers 14 residues. The CDR3 DNA follows: TGTGCCAGCAGCGTAGGCGGATCGGCCGGGGAGCTGTTTTTT. This codes for CASSVGGSAGELFF.

This clonotype was counted at least ten times. The chain combines TRBV9 with TRBJ2-2, with TRBD2 matching over 8 bases. This CDR3 region has 15 residues. Trimming removed 0 bases from V and 5 bases from J; junction bases left unmatched: 3. Germline values: CDR1 SGDLS, CDR2 YYNGEE. The CDR3 reads CASSVDSGVTGELFF. DNA for the CDR3: TGTGCCAGCAGCGTAGATAGCGGGGTTACCGGGGAGCTGTTTTTT.

This clonotype qualifies as medium-sized. The chain couples TRBV9 to TRBJ2-3; 8 nucleotides agree with TRBD2. Unmatched junction bases numbered 18, after V lost 4 bases and J lost 5 bases. This CDR3 comprises 18 residues. Germline V gene data show CDR1 as SGDLS and CDR2 as YYNGEE. CDR3 in DNA: TGTGCCAGCAGCTCGCGCCGAGTAGGGCGGGGGGTTCAAGATACGCAGTATTTT. It yields the protein CASSSRRVGRGVQDTQYF.

In this sample, this clonotype turned up many times. V is TRBV9 and J is TRBJ2-2; D not certain. The germline V gene has CDR1 SGDLS and CDR2 YYNGEE. The CDR3 contains 12 residues. V was cut by 4 bases and J by 4 bases, with 5 bases left in between. In DNA form, the CDR3 reads TGTGCCAGCAGCCCGGGCACCGGGGAGCTGTTTTTT. Translated, it gives CASSPGTGELFF.

By share of the sample, this clonotype is medium-sized. The chain recombines TRBV9 with TRBJ2-1; 9 bases agree with TRBD1. CDR3 length equals 15 residues. J was trimmed by 10 bases and V by 4 bases; bases with no gene match: 12. Germline V lookup: CDR1 SGDLS, CDR2 YYNGEE. CDR3 sequence reads: CASSSRQGVLEEQFF. The DNA for the CDR3 is TGTGCCAGCAGCTCACGACAGGGGGTGTTGGAAGAGCAGTTCTTC.

This clonotype is medium-sized by share. The chain employs TRBV9 and TRBJ1-3; D perhaps matches TRBD1 (5 bases). V was shortened by 0 bases and J by 2 bases, with 6 bases between the two germline ends. Per germline, CDR1 SGDLS and CDR2 YYNGEE. This CDR3 spans 14 amino acids. The CDR3 nucleotides are TGTGCCAGCAGCGTAGAGGGACCTGGAAACACCATATATTTT. This translates into CASSVEGPGNTIYF.